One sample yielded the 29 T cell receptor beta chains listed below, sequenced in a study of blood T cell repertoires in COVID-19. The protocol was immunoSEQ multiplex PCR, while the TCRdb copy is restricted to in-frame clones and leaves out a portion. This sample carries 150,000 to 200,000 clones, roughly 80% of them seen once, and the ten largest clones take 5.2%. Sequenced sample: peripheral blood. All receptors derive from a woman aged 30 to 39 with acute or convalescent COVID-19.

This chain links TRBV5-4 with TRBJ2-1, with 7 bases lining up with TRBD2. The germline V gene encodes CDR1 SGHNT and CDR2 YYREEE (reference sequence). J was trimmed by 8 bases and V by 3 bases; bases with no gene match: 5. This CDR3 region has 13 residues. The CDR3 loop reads CASSWTRSYEQFF. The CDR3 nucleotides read TGTGCCAGCAGCTGGACTAGGAGCTATGAGCAGTTCTTC. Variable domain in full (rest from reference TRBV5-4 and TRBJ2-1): ETGVTQSPTHLIKTRGQQVTLRCSSQSGHNTVSWYQQALGQGPQFIFQYYREEENGRGNFPPRFSGLQFPNYSSELNVNALELDDSALYLCASSWTRSYEQFFGPGTRLTVL.

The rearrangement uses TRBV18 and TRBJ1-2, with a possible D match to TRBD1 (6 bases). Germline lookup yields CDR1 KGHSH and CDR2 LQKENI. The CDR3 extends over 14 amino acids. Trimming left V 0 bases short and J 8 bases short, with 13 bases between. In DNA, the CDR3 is TGTGCCAGCTCACCACCGGAAAGGGGGGGAGGCTACACCTTC. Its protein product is CASSPPERGGGYTF. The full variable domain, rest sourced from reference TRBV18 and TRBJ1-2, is NAGVMQNPRHLVRRRGQEARLRCSPMKGHSHVYWYRQLPEEGLKFMVYLQKENIIDESGMPKERFSAEFPKEGPSILRIQQVVRGDSAAYFCASSPPERGGGYTFGSGTRLTVV.

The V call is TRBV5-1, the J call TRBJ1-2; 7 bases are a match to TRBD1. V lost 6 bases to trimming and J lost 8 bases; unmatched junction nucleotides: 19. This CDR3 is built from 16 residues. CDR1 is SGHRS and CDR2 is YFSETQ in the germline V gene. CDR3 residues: CASNQQPATGAGGYTF. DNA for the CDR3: TGCGCCAGCAACCAACAACCCGCCACAGGGGCAGGAGGCTACACCTTC. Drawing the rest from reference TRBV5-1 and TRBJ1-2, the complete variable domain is KAGVTQTPRYLIKTRGQQVTLSCSPISGHRSVSWYQQTPGQGLQFLFEYFSETQRNKGNFPGRFSGRQFSNSRSEMNVSTLELGDSALYLCASNQQPATGAGGYTFGSGTRLTVV.

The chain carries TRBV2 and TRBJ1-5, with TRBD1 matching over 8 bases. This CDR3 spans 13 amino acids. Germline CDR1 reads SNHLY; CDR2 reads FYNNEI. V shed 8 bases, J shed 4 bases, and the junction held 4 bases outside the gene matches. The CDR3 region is CASGQGQNQPQHF. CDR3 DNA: TGTGCCAGCGGACAGGGCCAAAATCAGCCCCAGCATTTT.

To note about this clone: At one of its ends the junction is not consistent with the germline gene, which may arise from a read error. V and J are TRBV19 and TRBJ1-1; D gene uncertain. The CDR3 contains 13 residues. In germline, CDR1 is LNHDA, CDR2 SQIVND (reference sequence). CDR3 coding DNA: TGTGCCAGTAGTAGTATCGGGAACAATGAAGCTTTCTTT. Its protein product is CASSSIGNNEAFF.

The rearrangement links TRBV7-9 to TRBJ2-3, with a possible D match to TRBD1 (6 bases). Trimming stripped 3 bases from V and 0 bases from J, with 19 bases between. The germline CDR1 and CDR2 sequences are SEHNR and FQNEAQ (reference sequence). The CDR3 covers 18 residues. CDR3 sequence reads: CASSFTGQRSGSTDTQYF. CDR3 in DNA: TGTGCCAGCAGCTTCACAGGGCAGCGGTCAGGGAGCACAGATACGCAGTATTTT.

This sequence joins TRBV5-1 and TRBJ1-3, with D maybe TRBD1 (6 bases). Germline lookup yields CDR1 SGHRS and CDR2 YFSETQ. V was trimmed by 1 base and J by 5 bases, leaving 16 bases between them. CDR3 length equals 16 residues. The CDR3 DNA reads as TGCGCCAGCAGCTTGTTGGGGTTGGACAGTAGAAACACCATATATTTT. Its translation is CASSLLGLDSRNTIYF.

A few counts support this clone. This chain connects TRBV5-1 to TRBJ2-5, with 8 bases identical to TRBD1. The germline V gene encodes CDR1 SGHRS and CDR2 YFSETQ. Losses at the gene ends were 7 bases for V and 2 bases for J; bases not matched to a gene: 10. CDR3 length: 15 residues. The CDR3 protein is CASAKTNRGQETQYF. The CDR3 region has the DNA TGCGCCAGCGCCAAAACGAACAGGGGGCAAGAGACCCAGTACTTC. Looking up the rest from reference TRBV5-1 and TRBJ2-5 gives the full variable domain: KAGVTQTPRYLIKTRGQQVTLSCSPISGHRSVSWYQQTPGQGLQFLFEYFSETQRNKGNFPGRFSGRQFSNSRSEMNVSTLELGDSALYLCASAKTNRGQETQYFGPGTRLLVL.

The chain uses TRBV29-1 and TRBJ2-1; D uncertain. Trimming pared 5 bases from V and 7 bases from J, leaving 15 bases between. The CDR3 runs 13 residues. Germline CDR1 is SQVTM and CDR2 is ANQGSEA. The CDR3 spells CSVQGHYGNEQFF. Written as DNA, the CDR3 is TGCAGCGTTCAAGGGCACTACGGGAATGAGCAGTTCTTC.

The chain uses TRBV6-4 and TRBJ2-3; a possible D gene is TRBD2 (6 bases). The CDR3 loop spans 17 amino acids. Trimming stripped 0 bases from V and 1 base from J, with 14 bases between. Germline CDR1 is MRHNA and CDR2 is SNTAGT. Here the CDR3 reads CASSDSGSEGGTDTQYF. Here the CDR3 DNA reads TGTGCCAGCAGTGACTCGGGCTCGGAGGGTGGCACAGATACGCAGTATTTT.

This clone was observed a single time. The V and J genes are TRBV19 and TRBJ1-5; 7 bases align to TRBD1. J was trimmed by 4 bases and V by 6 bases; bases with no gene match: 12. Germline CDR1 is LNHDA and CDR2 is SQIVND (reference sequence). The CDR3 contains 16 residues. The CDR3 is CASRTYTGQFNQPQHF. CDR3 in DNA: TGTGCCAGTAGGACTTACACGGGACAGTTTAATCAGCCCCAGCATTTT.

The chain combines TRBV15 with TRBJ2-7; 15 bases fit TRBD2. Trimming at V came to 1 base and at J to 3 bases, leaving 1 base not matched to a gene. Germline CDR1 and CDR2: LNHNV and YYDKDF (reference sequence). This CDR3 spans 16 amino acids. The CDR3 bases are TGTGCCACCAGCAGAGGGGGACTAGCGGGAGGCTACGAGCAGTACTTC. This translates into CATSRGGLAGGYEQYF.

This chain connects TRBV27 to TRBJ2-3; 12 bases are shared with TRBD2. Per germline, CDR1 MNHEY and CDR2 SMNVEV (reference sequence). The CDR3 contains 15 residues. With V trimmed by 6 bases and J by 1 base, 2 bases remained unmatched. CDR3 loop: CASSGLAGRTDTQYF. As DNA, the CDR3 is TGTGCCAGCAGCGGACTAGCGGGACGCACAGATACGCAGTATTTT.

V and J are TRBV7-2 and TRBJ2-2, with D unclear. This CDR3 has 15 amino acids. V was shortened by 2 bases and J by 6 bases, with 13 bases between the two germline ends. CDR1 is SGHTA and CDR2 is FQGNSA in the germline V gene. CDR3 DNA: TGTGCCAGCAGCTTATCAGTGGTTCCTGCCGGGGAGCTGTTTTTT. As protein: CASSLSVVPAGELFF.

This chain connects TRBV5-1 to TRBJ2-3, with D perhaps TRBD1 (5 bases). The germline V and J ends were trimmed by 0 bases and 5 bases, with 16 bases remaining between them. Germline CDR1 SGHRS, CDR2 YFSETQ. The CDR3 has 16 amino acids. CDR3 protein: CASSLAVGAVGDTQYF. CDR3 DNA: TGCGCCAGCAGCTTGGCCGTTGGGGCGGTTGGAGATACGCAGTATTTT.

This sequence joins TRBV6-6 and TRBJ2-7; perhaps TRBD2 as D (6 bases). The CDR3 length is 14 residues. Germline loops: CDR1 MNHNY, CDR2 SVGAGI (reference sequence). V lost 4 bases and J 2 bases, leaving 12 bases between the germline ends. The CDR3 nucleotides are TGTGCCAGCAGTTTTTGGGGGGAAGCCTACGAGCAGTACTTC. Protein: CASSFWGEAYEQYF.

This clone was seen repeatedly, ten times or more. The CDR3 is CASSYGEEVTEAFF. As DNA, the CDR3 is TGTGCCAGCAGTTATGGAGAGGAGGTCACTGAAGCTTTCTTT. J is TRBJ1-1 and V is TRBV6-5, with D hard to call. There are 14 residues in the CDR3. V lost 3 bases, J lost 4 bases, and 12 bases lay in between. The germline V gene has CDR1 MNHEY and CDR2 SVGAGI.

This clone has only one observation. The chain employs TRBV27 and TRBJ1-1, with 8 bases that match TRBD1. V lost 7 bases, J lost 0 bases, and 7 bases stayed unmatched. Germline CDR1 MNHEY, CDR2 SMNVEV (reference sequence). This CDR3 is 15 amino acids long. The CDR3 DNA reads TGTGCCAGCACCGACAGGGGACTAATGAACACTGAAGCTTTCTTT. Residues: CASTDRGLMNTEAFF.

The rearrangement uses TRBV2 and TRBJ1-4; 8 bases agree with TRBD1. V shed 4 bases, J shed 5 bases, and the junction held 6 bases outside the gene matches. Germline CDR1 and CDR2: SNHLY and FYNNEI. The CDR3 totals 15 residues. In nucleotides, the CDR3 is TGTGCCAGCAGTGGGGACAGGAGTTGGAATGAAAAACTGTTTTTT. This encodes CASSGDRSWNEKLFF.

The CDR3 DNA sequence: TGTGCCAGCATAGTGGACAGGGGGCTGGTAAGAACGGAAGCTTTCTTT. Protein sequence: CASIVDRGLVRTEAFF. This chain connects TRBV2 to TRBJ1-1; TRBD1 matches 11 bases. The germline gives CDR1 SNHLY, CDR2 FYNNEI. Trimming at V came to 7 bases and at J to 8 bases, leaving 15 bases not matched to a gene. The CDR3 consists of 16 residues.

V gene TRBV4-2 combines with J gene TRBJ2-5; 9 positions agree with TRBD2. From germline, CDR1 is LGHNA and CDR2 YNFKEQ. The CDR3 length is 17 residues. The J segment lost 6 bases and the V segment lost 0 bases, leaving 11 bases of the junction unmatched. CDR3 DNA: TGTGCCAGCAGCCAAGACTATCGCGGGGGGGGCCAGAAGACCCAGTACTTC. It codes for CASSQDYRGGGQKTQYF.

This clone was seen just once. In DNA, the CDR3 is TGTGCCAGTAGTACCCTAGCTAGGGGGAGTAGCAATCAGCCCCAGCATTTT. Amino acid sequence: CASSTLARGSSNQPQHF. V usage is TRBV19 and J usage is TRBJ1-5; D might be TRBD1 (6 bases). CDR3 length: 17 amino acids. Trimming removed 4 bases from V and 0 bases from J, with 16 bases in between. Germline V gene sequence: CDR1 LNHDA, CDR2 SQIVND (reference sequence).

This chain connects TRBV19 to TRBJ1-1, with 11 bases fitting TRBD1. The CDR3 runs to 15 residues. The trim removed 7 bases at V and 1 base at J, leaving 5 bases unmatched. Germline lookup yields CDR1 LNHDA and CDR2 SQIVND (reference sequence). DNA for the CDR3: TGTGCCAGTATGAGGACAGGGGGCCCGAACACTGAAGCTTTCTTT. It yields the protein CASMRTGGPNTEAFF. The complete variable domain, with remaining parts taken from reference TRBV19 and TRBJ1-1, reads DGGITQSPKYLFRKEGQNVTLSCEQNLNHDAMYWYRQDPGQGLRLIYYSQIVNDFQKGDIAEGYSVSREKKESFPLTVTSAQKNPTAFYLCASMRTGGPNTEAFFGQGTRLTVV.

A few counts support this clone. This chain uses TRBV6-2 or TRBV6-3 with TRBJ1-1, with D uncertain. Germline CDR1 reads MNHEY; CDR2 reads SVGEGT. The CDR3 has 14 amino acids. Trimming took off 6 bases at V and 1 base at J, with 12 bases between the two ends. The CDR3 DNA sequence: TGTGCCAGCAGCCCCACGAGCGAGAACACTGAAGCTTTCTTT. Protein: CASSPTSENTEAFF.

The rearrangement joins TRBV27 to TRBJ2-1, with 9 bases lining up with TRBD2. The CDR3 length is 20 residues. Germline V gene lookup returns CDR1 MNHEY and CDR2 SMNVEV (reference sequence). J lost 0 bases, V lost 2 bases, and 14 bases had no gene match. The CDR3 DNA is TGTGCCAGCAGTTTACGTGGTTTGAGACTAGCGGACAGCTCCTACAATGAGCAGTTCTTC. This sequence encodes CASSLRGLRLADSSYNEQFF.

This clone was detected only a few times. In DNA, the CDR3 is TGCGCCAGCACTGTCGCCGGGGAGCTGTTTTTT. Translated, it gives CASTVAGELFF. The V and J genes are TRBV10-2 and TRBJ2-2; D ambiguous. CDR1 is WSHSY, CDR2 SAAADI, per germline. Trimming stripped 7 bases from V and 6 bases from J, with 6 bases between. This CDR3 has 11 residues.

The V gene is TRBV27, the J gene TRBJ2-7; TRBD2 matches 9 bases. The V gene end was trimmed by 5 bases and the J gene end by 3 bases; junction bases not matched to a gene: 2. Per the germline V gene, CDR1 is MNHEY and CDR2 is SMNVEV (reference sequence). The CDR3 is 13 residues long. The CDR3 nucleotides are TGTGCCAGCAGTCTGACTAGCGGCTACGAGCAGTACTTC. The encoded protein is CASSLTSGYEQYF.

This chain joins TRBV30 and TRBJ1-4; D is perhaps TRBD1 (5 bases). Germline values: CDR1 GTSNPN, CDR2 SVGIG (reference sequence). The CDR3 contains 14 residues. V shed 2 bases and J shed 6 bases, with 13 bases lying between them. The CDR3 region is CAWSPGTLDEKLFF. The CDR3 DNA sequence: TGTGCCTGGAGTCCCGGGACTTTGGATGAAAAACTGTTTTTT.

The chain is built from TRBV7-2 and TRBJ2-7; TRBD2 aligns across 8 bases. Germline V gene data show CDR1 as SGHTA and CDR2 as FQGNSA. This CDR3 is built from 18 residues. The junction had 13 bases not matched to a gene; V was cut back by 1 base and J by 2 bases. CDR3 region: CASSLVKLSGSRAYEQYF. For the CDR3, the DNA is TGTGCCAGCAGCTTAGTGAAGTTAAGCGGGAGTCGGGCCTACGAGCAGTACTTC. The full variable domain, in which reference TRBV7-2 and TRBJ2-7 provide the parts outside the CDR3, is GAGVSQSPSNKVTEKGKDVELRCDPISGHTALYWYRQSLGQGLEFLIYFQGNSAPDKSGLPSDRFSAERTGGSVSTLTIQRTQQEDSAVYLCASSLVKLSGSRAYEQYFGPGTRLTVT.